These T cell receptor beta chains were read from a single sample in a study of identical twins. In TCRdb, the 5' RACE reads were re-called with MiXCR into one record per CDR3 protein. The repertoire holds some 690,000 distinct CDR3 sequences, with around 21% as singletons. In addition, the sample was reused for a study of T cells expressing NK-cell markers.

The specimen sequenced was PBMCs. These receptors originate from a woman younger than 30 in good health. Each CDR3 is given with its conserved first and last residue. A D gene is named only where the DNA matches it firmly. Where a row states a size, it is once, few, many or the class of an expanded clone; other rows omit it.

j_gene	v_gene	d_gene	abundance	CDR3aa	CDR3nt
TRBJ1-1	TRBV12-3/TRBV12-4	.	few	CASSRRWTVNTEAFF	TGTGCCAGCAGTAGACGTTGGACAGTGAACACTGAAGCTTTCTTT
TRBJ2-4	TRBV7-2	.	many	CASRKNIVQYF	TGTGCCAGCAGGAAAAACATCGTTCAGTACTTC
TRBJ2-3	TRBV27	.	.	CASSLVGVLGADTQYF	TGTGCCAGCAGTTTGGTTGGGGTCTTAGGCGCAGATACGCAGTATTTT
TRBJ1-4	TRBV5-4	TRBD1	many	CASSRPGTGEEKLFF	TGTGCCAGCAGCCGACCCGGGACAGGGGAAGAAAAACTGTTTTTT
TRBJ2-5	TRBV5-1	.	few	CASSLQQDQETQYF	TGCGCCAGCAGCTTGCAGCAGGACCAAGAGACCCAGTACTTC
TRBJ2-1	TRBV5-1	.	many	CASSLLRTGYNEQFF	TGCGCCAGCAGCTTGCTGCGAACAGGGTACAATGAGCAGTTCTTC
TRBJ2-7	TRBV3-1	TRBD1	once	CASSLPGQHYEQYF	TGTGCCAGCAGCCTGCCGGGACAGCACTACGAGCAGTACTTC
TRBJ2-7	TRBV9	TRBD1	.	CASSVGGGSPYEQYF	TGTGCCAGCAGCGTAGGAGGGGGCAGCCCCTACGAGCAGTACTTC
TRBJ2-5	TRBV20-1	TRBD2	.	CSAGGGPHYQETQYF	TGCAGTGCGGGGGGGGGACCGCATTACCAAGAGACCCAGTACTTC
TRBJ2-4	TRBV7-9	.	.	CASSSFRGDQDIQYF	TGTGCCAGCAGCTCCTTTCGGGGCGATCAGGACATTCAGTACTTC
TRBJ2-1	TRBV20-1	TRBD2	few	CSASLAGNNNEQFF	TGCAGTGCTTCCCTAGCGGGGAACAACAATGAGCAGTTCTTC
TRBJ2-3	TRBV30	.	.	CAWSVIVGTDTQYF	TGTGCCTGGAGCGTAATAGTGGGGACAGATACGCAGTATTTT
TRBJ2-3	TRBV27	.	.	CASSLYKYRAGADTQYF	TGTGCCAGCAGTTTATATAAATACAGGGCCGGAGCAGATACGCAGTATTTT
TRBJ2-7	TRBV27	.	.	CASSTGTPYEQYF	TGTGCCAGCAGTACCGGGACCCCCTACGAGCAGTACTTC
TRBJ2-1	TRBV6-5	.	many	CASSYSFGDNEQFF	TGTGCCAGCAGTTACTCTTTCGGTGACAATGAGCAGTTCTTC
TRBJ2-1	TRBV6-2/TRBV6-3	.	few	CASSWRGLDEQFF	TGTGCCAGCAGTTGGAGGGGTTTGGATGAGCAGTTCTTC
TRBJ2-2	TRBV7-2	TRBD1	once	CASSFRTGYTGELFF	TGTGCCAGCAGCTTCCGGACAGGGTACACCGGGGAGCTGTTTTTT